These T cell receptor beta chains were read from a single sample in a study of human T cells and chemical hapten exposure. Using its own MiXCR run on the RACE reads, TCRdb lists one record per CDR3 protein. The repertoire holds 150,000 to 200,000 distinct CDR3 sequences, with about 14% as singletons. Source: whole blood, taken in connection with sensitization to the hapten diphenylcyclopropenone (DPC). Source of these receptors: a woman aged 25 to 45 with alopecia areata. Some clones in this sample may be carry-over from other donors' samples. CDR3s include the opening cysteine and the closing phenylalanine or tryptophan. Each record gives: D gene, V gene, J gene, CDR3 length, clone size, CDR3 DNA, CDR3 protein. D genes are given only for firm matches. Expanded clones get a size class; other rows say once, few or many, or leave the size out.

d_gene: .; v_gene: TRBV29-1; j_gene: TRBJ1-1; len: 13; abundance: few; CDR3nt: TGCAGCGTTGACAGACAGAAAAACACTGAAGCTTTCTTT; CDR3aa: CSVDRQKNTEAFF
d_gene: .; v_gene: TRBV6-5; j_gene: TRBJ2-1; len: 13; abundance: .; CDR3nt: TGTGCCAGCAGTTACTCAGCTGGAAAGGAGCAGTTCTTC; CDR3aa: CASSYSAGKEQFF
d_gene: .; v_gene: TRBV11-2; j_gene: TRBJ2-3; len: 12; abundance: .; CDR3nt: TGTGCCAGCAGGGATCGGGACGGTACGCAGTATTTT; CDR3aa: CASRDRDGTQYF
d_gene: .; v_gene: TRBV6-5; j_gene: TRBJ2-7; len: 15; abundance: .; CDR3nt: TGTGCCAGCAGTTACTCGCACGTTGGGACCTACGAGCAGTACTTC; CDR3aa: CASSYSHVGTYEQYF
d_gene: .; v_gene: TRBV2; j_gene: TRBJ1-6; len: 11; abundance: few; CDR3nt: TGTGCCAGCAGTGATGGGCAGCACCTCCACTTT; CDR3aa: CASSDGQHLHF
d_gene: .; v_gene: TRBV11-2; j_gene: TRBJ2-1; len: 16; abundance: .; CDR3nt: TGTGCCAGCAGCATCCGCTCTGGAGGACCTTACAATGAGCAGTTCTTC; CDR3aa: CASSIRSGGPYNEQFF
d_gene: TRBD1; v_gene: TRBV5-1; j_gene: TRBJ2-7; len: 14; abundance: few; CDR3nt: TGCGCCAGCAGCTTACAACAGGGGGCCTACGAGCAGTACTTC; CDR3aa: CASSLQQGAYEQYF
d_gene: TRBD1; v_gene: TRBV7-9; j_gene: TRBJ2-4; len: 15; abundance: few; CDR3nt: TGTGCCAGCAGGCCCGGGACAGGGGGCCAGGGCATTCAGTACTTC; CDR3aa: CASRPGTGGQGIQYF
d_gene: TRBD1; v_gene: TRBV5-1; j_gene: TRBJ1-1; len: 17; abundance: few; CDR3nt: TGCGCCAGCAGCTTGGGGACAGGCAGGCCCTTGAACACTGAAGCTTTCTTT; CDR3aa: CASSLGTGRPLNTEAFF
d_gene: .; v_gene: TRBV27; j_gene: TRBJ1-6; len: 14; abundance: few; CDR3nt: TGTGCCAGCAGTGGGGGACGGAGTAATTCACCCCTCCACTTT; CDR3aa: CASSGGRSNSPLHF
d_gene: .; v_gene: TRBV4-2; j_gene: TRBJ2-2; len: 15; abundance: .; CDR3nt: TGTGCCAGCAGCCAAGAGGGACTTCGGACCGGGGAGCTGTTTTTT; CDR3aa: CASSQEGLRTGELFF
d_gene: TRBD2; v_gene: TRBV4-2; j_gene: TRBJ2-1; len: 15; abundance: .; CDR3nt: TGTGCCAGCAGCCATTCGCTAGCGGGGTACAATGAGCAGTTCTTC; CDR3aa: CASSHSLAGYNEQFF
d_gene: TRBD2; v_gene: TRBV12-3/TRBV12-4; j_gene: TRBJ2-7; len: 15; abundance: few; CDR3nt: TGTGCCAGCAGTCCAGGACTAGCGGGACTATACGAGCAGTACTTC; CDR3aa: CASSPGLAGLYEQYF
d_gene: .; v_gene: TRBV12-3/TRBV12-4; j_gene: TRBJ2-3; len: 13; abundance: .; CDR3nt: TGTGCCAGCAGTTCTAGTGTCATGGATACGCAGTATTTT; CDR3aa: CASSSSVMDTQYF
d_gene: .; v_gene: TRBV20-1; j_gene: TRBJ1-5; len: 14; abundance: few; CDR3nt: TGCAGTGCTAGAGGGCAGGAGCCTAATCAGCCCCAGCATTTT; CDR3aa: CSARGQEPNQPQHF
d_gene: TRBD2; v_gene: TRBV20-1; j_gene: TRBJ2-7; len: 15; abundance: .; CDR3nt: TGCAGTGCTAGACCTAGCGGGATGTCTCCCTACGAGCAGTACTTC; CDR3aa: CSARPSGMSPYEQYF
d_gene: .; v_gene: TRBV3-1; j_gene: TRBJ1-1; len: 14; abundance: .; CDR3nt: TGTGCCAGCAGCCCTGTCCCAGGGAACACTGAAGCTTTCTTT; CDR3aa: CASSPVPGNTEAFF
d_gene: TRBD2; v_gene: TRBV7-9; j_gene: TRBJ2-7; len: 17; abundance: .; CDR3nt: TGTGCCAGCAGCTACATCGGGGCTAGCGGATACACCTACGAGCAGTACTTC; CDR3aa: CASSYIGASGYTYEQYF
d_gene: TRBD2; v_gene: TRBV9; j_gene: TRBJ2-3; len: 15; abundance: few; CDR3nt: TGTGCCAGCAACCGACTAGCGGGGGTCGCAGATACGCAGTATTTT; CDR3aa: CASNRLAGVADTQYF
d_gene: .; v_gene: TRBV12-3/TRBV12-4; j_gene: TRBJ2-7; len: 14; abundance: .; CDR3nt: TGTGCCAGCAGTTTACTGGGGGCTCCGGGGGAGCAGTACTTC; CDR3aa: CASSLLGAPGEQYF
d_gene: TRBD1; v_gene: TRBV14; j_gene: TRBJ2-7; len: 14; abundance: .; CDR3nt: TGTGCCAGCAGCCAGGGGACAGGGGGCGGCGAGCAGTACTTC; CDR3aa: CASSQGTGGGEQYF
d_gene: .; v_gene: TRBV20-1; j_gene: TRBJ1-6; len: 12; abundance: .; CDR3nt: TGCAGTGCTCAAGCCAATAATTCACCCCTCCACTTT; CDR3aa: CSAQANNSPLHF
d_gene: .; v_gene: TRBV28; j_gene: TRBJ1-5; len: 14; abundance: .; CDR3nt: TGTGCCAGCAGTTCCGGACAAGTGGATCAGCCCCAGCATTTT; CDR3aa: CASSSGQVDQPQHF
d_gene: .; v_gene: TRBV18; j_gene: TRBJ2-2; len: 15; abundance: few; CDR3nt: TGTGCCAGCTCACTCTACAGCGCGAACACCGGGGAGCTGTTTTTT; CDR3aa: CASSLYSANTGELFF
d_gene: TRBD2; v_gene: TRBV5-5; j_gene: TRBJ2-7; len: 18; abundance: few; CDR3nt: TGTGCCAGCAGCTTGGGAGTAGGTAGCGGGGGCGTTCAGGCCGAGCAGTACTTC; CDR3aa: CASSLGVGSGGVQAEQYF
d_gene: .; v_gene: TRBV7-2; j_gene: TRBJ2-3; len: 14; abundance: many; CDR3nt: TGTGCCAGCAGCTTAGCAGGGGGCACAGATACGCAGTATTTT; CDR3aa: CASSLAGGTDTQYF
d_gene: .; v_gene: TRBV6-5; j_gene: TRBJ1-1; len: 14; abundance: .; CDR3nt: TGTGCCAGCAGTTATAACAGGAGGAACACTGAAGCTTTCTTT; CDR3aa: CASSYNRRNTEAFF
d_gene: .; v_gene: TRBV20-1; j_gene: TRBJ1-6; len: 15; abundance: .; CDR3nt: TGCAGTGCTAGAGATTCATCGAGATATAATTCACCCCTCCACTTT; CDR3aa: CSARDSSRYNSPLHF
d_gene: TRBD2; v_gene: TRBV20-1; j_gene: TRBJ2-1; len: 15; abundance: many; CDR3nt: TGCAGTGCTAGAGACACCGGGAGGGCCACCGATGAGCAGTTCTTC; CDR3aa: CSARDTGRATDEQFF
d_gene: TRBD2; v_gene: TRBV15; j_gene: TRBJ2-5; len: 15; abundance: few; CDR3nt: TGTGCCACCAGCAGAGGTACTAGCGGCAAAGAGACCCAGTACTTC; CDR3aa: CATSRGTSGKETQYF
d_gene: .; v_gene: TRBV2; j_gene: TRBJ1-5; len: 14; abundance: few; CDR3nt: TGTGCCAGCGGATCATTCGATAGCAATCAGCCCCAGCATTTT; CDR3aa: CASGSFDSNQPQHF
d_gene: .; v_gene: TRBV6-2/TRBV6-3; j_gene: TRBJ1-5; len: 16; abundance: few; CDR3nt: TGTGCCAGCAGTCTTCTACAGGGAATCCTCAATCAGCCCCAGCATTTT; CDR3aa: CASSLLQGILNQPQHF
d_gene: .; v_gene: TRBV4-3; j_gene: TRBJ2-7; len: 15; abundance: few; CDR3nt: TGCGCCAGCAGCCAAGTTTGGGGGATCTCCTACGAGCAGTACTTC; CDR3aa: CASSQVWGISYEQYF
d_gene: TRBD1; v_gene: TRBV5-1; j_gene: TRBJ2-3; len: 15; abundance: .; CDR3nt: TGCGCCAGCAGCCAGGGACAGGGGGAAGCAGATACGCAGTATTTT; CDR3aa: CASSQGQGEADTQYF
d_gene: .; v_gene: TRBV25-1; j_gene: TRBJ1-6; len: 12; abundance: .; CDR3nt: TGTGCCAGCAGTGAATTCAAGGGACCCCTCCACTTT; CDR3aa: CASSEFKGPLHF
d_gene: .; v_gene: TRBV14; j_gene: TRBJ2-3; len: 14; abundance: few; CDR3nt: TGTGCCAGCAGCCAAGCGGGGAGCACAGATACGCAGTATTTT; CDR3aa: CASSQAGSTDTQYF
d_gene: .; v_gene: TRBV12-3/TRBV12-4; j_gene: TRBJ2-1; len: 12; abundance: many; CDR3nt: TGTGCCAGCAGTTTCACACTAGGTCCTGGGTTCTTC; CDR3aa: CASSFTLGPGFF
d_gene: TRBD1; v_gene: TRBV12-3/TRBV12-4; j_gene: TRBJ2-7; len: 15; abundance: few; CDR3nt: TGTGCCAGCAGTCGCCTTAGGACAGGGACCTACGAGCAGTACTTC; CDR3aa: CASSRLRTGTYEQYF
d_gene: .; v_gene: TRBV30; j_gene: TRBJ2-7; len: 11; abundance: many; CDR3nt: TGTGCCTGGAGTGTTCTCTACGAGCAGTACTTC; CDR3aa: CAWSVLYEQYF
d_gene: .; v_gene: TRBV10-3; j_gene: TRBJ2-4; len: 17; abundance: .; CDR3nt: TGTGCCATCAGTGGGCGAGACGCAGGGGCGGGTGGAGACATTCAGTACTTC; CDR3aa: CAISGRDAGAGGDIQYF
d_gene: TRBD1; v_gene: TRBV29-1; j_gene: TRBJ1-1; len: 10; abundance: .; CDR3nt: TGCAGCGGGGGGGACAGCGAAGCTTTCTTT; CDR3aa: CSGGDSEAFF
d_gene: .; v_gene: TRBV4-3; j_gene: TRBJ1-2; len: 15; abundance: few; CDR3nt: TGCGCCAGCAGCCAAGATTACCAGGGAGGGTATGGCTACACCTTC; CDR3aa: CASSQDYQGGYGYTF